These T cell receptor beta chains were read from a single sample in a study of blood T cell repertoires in COVID-19. Sequencing used immunoSEQ multiplex PCR; TCRdb keeps in-frame clones, though not all of them. This table has 300,000 to 450,000 clones, about 87% appearing once. Input material: PBMCs or T cells enriched from blood (not recorded which). The receptors shown here come from a man in his forties or fifties in a cohort exposed to, infected with or recovered from COVID-19 (not recorded which). Each CDR3 is given with its conserved first and last residue. The D gene is left open where the match is weak. The listing skips clone size in some rows; elsewhere it reads once, few, many or a size class.

. . TRBJ1-1 TRBV6-6 CASSYLQGFPEAFF TGTGCCAGCAGTTACCTCCAGGGTTTCCCTGAAGCTTTCTTT
. . TRBJ1-2 TRBV30 CAWRGAGYGYTF TGTGCCTGGCGGGGGGCAGGGTATGGCTACACCTTC
. . TRBJ2-1 TRBV5-8 CASTPLGTNNEQFF TGTGCCAGCACGCCGCTAGGGACAAACAATGAGCAGTTCTTC
TRBD1 . TRBJ1-1 TRBV19 CASSSGQGARATEAFF TGTGCCAGTAGTTCGGGACAGGGGGCTCGGGCCACTGAAGCTTTCTTT
TRBD2 . TRBJ2-3 TRBV3-1/TRBV3-2 CASSQARVAGDLDTQYF TGTGCCAGCAGCCAAGCAAGGGTAGCGGGAGATCTGGATACGCAGTATTTT
. . TRBJ1-5 TRBV30 CAWSVGSSNQPQHF TGTGCCTGGAGTGTGGGCAGCAGCAATCAGCCCCAGCATTTT
TRBD2 . TRBJ2-7 TRBV6-5 CASSYSDYGREQYF TGTGCCAGCAGTTACTCGGATTACGGGAGGGAGCAGTACTTC
. . TRBJ2-2 TRBV5-4 CASRKSQGGAGELFF TGTGCCAGCAGGAAAAGCCAGGGGGGCGCCGGGGAGCTGTTTTTT
TRBD2 . TRBJ2-4 TRBV5-4 CASSPSGTSPDIQYF TGTGCCAGCAGCCCCAGCGGGACCTCCCCGGACATTCAGTACTTC
TRBD2 . TRBJ2-1 TRBV11-2 CASSHTSGYNEQFF TGTGCCAGCAGCCACACTAGCGGATACAATGAGCAGTTCTTC
. . TRBJ1-5 TRBV28 CASSSPHQVLRNQPQHF TGTGCCAGCAGTTCCCCACATCAGGTTTTGCGCAATCAGCCCCAGCATTTT
TRBD1 few TRBJ1-5 TRBV5-8 CASSFGQGARSSNQPQHF TGTGCCAGCAGCTTCGGTCAGGGGGCGCGGAGTAGCAATCAGCCCCAGCATTTT
TRBD2 . TRBJ2-3 TRBV10-1 CASSETREGTDTQYF TGCGCCAGCAGTGAGACGCGGGAGGGCACAGATACGCAGTATTTT
. . TRBJ2-7 TRBV24-1 CATSQNNYEQYF TGTGCCACCAGTCAGAATAACTACGAGCAGTACTTC
. once TRBJ1-1 TRBV10-3 CAIRQVDNTEAFF TGTGCCATCCGACAGGTCGATAACACTGAAGCTTTCTTT